This entry lists 11 T cell receptor beta chains sequenced from one sample in a study of Ad26.COV2.S vaccination and SARS-CoV-2 variants. Treatment indicated: about 20 received Ad26.COV2.S at low or high dose, single or two shots; 5 received placebo; per-sample allocation not given. After the first vaccine or placebo injection, samples were drawn on day 63. The data were produced by immunoSEQ multiplex PCR, yet TCRdb's version contains in-frame clones alone and is incomplete. The sample has some 340,000 clones, approximately 80% seen once; the top ten hold around 2.2%. The sequencing used peripheral blood, collected in a trial of Ad26.COV2.S vaccine versus placebo. These receptors all come from a person aged 18-60 years who received the Ad26.COV2.S COVID-19 vaccine or a placebo.

The genes are TRBV28 and TRBJ1-6, with 8 bases matching TRBD1. V lost 5 bases to trimming and J lost 7 bases; unmatched junction nucleotides: 4. Looked up from germline, CDR1 is MDHEN and CDR2 is SYDVKM. The CDR3 loop spans 14 amino acids. The CDR3 sequence is CASSDTGGNSPLHF. The CDR3 nucleotides are TGTGCCAGCAGTGATACAGGGGGAAATTCACCCCTCCACTTT.

The chain combines TRBV2 with TRBJ2-7; D unresolved. In germline, CDR1 is SNHLY, CDR2 FYNNEI. Trimming removed 3 bases at V and 2 bases at J, with 8 bases between. This CDR3 has 13 residues. CDR3 bases: TGTGCCAGCAGTGAGGCCATCCCCTACGAGCAGTACTTC. It specifies CASSEAIPYEQYF.

This chain links TRBV5-4 with TRBJ1-2; D perhaps matches TRBD1 (6 bases). The length of the CDR3 is 13 residues. The V and J ends lost 4 bases and 6 bases respectively, with 13 bases between them. Germline V gene sequence: CDR1 SGHNT, CDR2 YYREEE (reference sequence). The CDR3 DNA sequence: TGTGCCAGCAGCCGAACAGGGTTAGATGGCTACACCTTC. Residues: CASSRTGLDGYTF.

This clone was detected only once. The chain couples TRBV5-4 to TRBJ1-1; D is uncertain. The CDR3 extends over 15 amino acids. V gave up 3 bases and J gave up 1 base, with 13 bases separating them. The germline gives CDR1 SGHNT, CDR2 YYREEE (reference sequence). The CDR3 DNA sequence: TGTGCCAGCAGCTCGGCTATGGGAGAGAACACTGAAGCTTTCTTT. It translates to CASSSAMGENTEAFF.

This CDR3 reads CASSRFSGNTIYF. The CDR3 DNA follows: TGTGCCAGCAGTCGCTTTTCTGGAAACACCATATATTTT. V and J are TRBV6-5 and TRBJ1-3, with D unresolved. This CDR3 is 13 amino acids long. Germline CDR1 MNHEY, CDR2 SVGAGI. The germline V and J ends were trimmed by 5 bases and 1 base, with 6 bases remaining between them.

This clone was observed once. This chain links TRBV18 with TRBJ1-3; no clear D gene. CDR1 KGHSH and CDR2 LQKENI come from the germline V gene. The CDR3 totals 15 residues. With 0 bases removed from V and 0 bases from J, the gap between germline ends came to 6 bases. CDR3 bases: TGTGCCAGCTCACCACCTTCCGGCTCTGGAAACACCATATATTTT. Residues: CASSPPSGSGNTIYF.

Here the CDR3 DNA reads TGTGCCAGCACCGTCCCCCCCCGAGGGGCTTTCTTT. Encoded protein: CASTVPPRGAFF. J is TRBJ1-1 and V is TRBV12-3 or TRBV12-4; D gene ambiguous. This CDR3 region has 12 residues. V was trimmed by 7 bases and J by 11 bases, leaving 17 bases between them.

This clone has only a few counts. The rearrangement links TRBV18 to TRBJ2-2; tentatively, D is TRBD1 (6 bases). This CDR3 contains 17 residues. V was pared by 6 bases and J by 3 bases, with 20 bases between. The germline gives CDR1 KGHSH, CDR2 LQKENI. The CDR3 nucleotides are TGTGCCAGCTCGCAACTACAGGGATTTAGGGACACCGGGGAGCTGTTTTTT. Its translation is CASSQLQGFRDTGELFF.

The rearrangement uses TRBV7-9 and TRBJ1-2; TRBD1 matches 10 bases. CDR3 length equals 13 residues. CDR1 and CDR2 (germline): SEHNR, FQNEAQ (reference sequence). The V and J ends lost 6 bases and 6 bases, in that order; junction bases with no gene match: 4. The CDR3 coding sequence is TGTGCCAGCAGGGGGACAGGGGATAATGGCTACACCTTC. Translating it yields CASRGTGDNGYTF.

This clone occurred once. V gene TRBV3-1 (or the pseudogene TRBV3-2) combines with J gene TRBJ2-3; D uncertain. Germline V CDR1 and CDR2: LGHDT, YNNKEL (reference sequence). V lost 0 bases to trimming and J lost 6 bases, with 13 bases between them. The CDR3 is 15 amino acids. The CDR3 DNA sequence: TGTGCCAGCAGCCAAGAGAGGCCGGGTCTGGATACGCAGTATTTT. Its protein is CASSQERPGLDTQYF.

The chain has TRBV14 and TRBJ2-2; D is ambiguous. V dropped 3 bases and J dropped 4 bases, with 9 bases sitting between them. The germline CDR1 and CDR2 sequences are SGHDN and FVKESK. The CDR3 has 14 residues. The CDR3, as DNA: TGTGCCAGCAGCCAGAATCGAGGCACCGGGGAGCTGTTTTTT. Amino acids: CASSQNRGTGELFF.